A single sample is the source of the 27 T cell receptor beta chains below, sequenced in a study of shared clonotypes between healthy human individuals. Produced via immunoSEQ multiplex PCR; TCRdb's table is partial and in-frame only. Among roughly 1,600,000 clones listed, roughly 98.5% were seen once. The sequencing input was naive CD4+ T cells sorted from blood. As for subset: CD45RA+ positively selected. The source is a young man in good health.

V and J are TRBV6-5 and TRBJ2-1; 12 bases line up with TRBD2. CDR1 is MNHEY and CDR2 is SVGAGI in the germline V gene. The CDR3 covers 16 residues. J gave up 10 bases and V 2 bases, and 9 bases lay outside the gene matches. Written as DNA, the CDR3 is TGTGCCAGCAGTTACCTTACTAGCGGGAGGATTTTGGAGCAGTTCTTC. As protein: CASSYLTSGRILEQFF.

J is TRBJ2-3 and V is TRBV11-2, with 12 positions matching TRBD2. Germline lookup yields CDR1 SGHAT and CDR2 FQNNGV. V shed 1 base, J shed 1 base, and the junction held 6 bases outside the gene matches. The CDR3 is 18 residues long. The CDR3 nucleotides are TGTGCCAGCAGCTTAGGGGCTAGCGGGAGGGCCCGCACAGATACGCAGTATTTT. Translation: CASSLGASGRARTDTQYF.

V is TRBV11-2 and J is TRBJ2-7; the D is unclear. The CDR3 runs 13 residues. Germline V CDR1 and CDR2: SGHAT, FQNNGV. Between the trimmed V and J ends, which lost 3 bases and 6 bases, there was a span of 12 bases. CDR3 sequence (DNA): TGTGCCAGCAGCTTGCAGTTGTTGGGCGAGCAGTACTTC. It yields the protein CASSLQLLGEQYF.

This clone occurred once. The rearrangement uses TRBV5-4 and TRBJ2-3; the match to TRBD2 covers 13 bases. Germline CDR1 is SGHNT and CDR2 is YYREEE (reference sequence). Trimming at V came to 3 bases and at J to 1 base, leaving 2 bases not matched to a gene. The CDR3 contains 16 residues. The CDR3 region has the DNA TGTGCCAGCAGCTCCACTAGCGGGAGGGGCACAGATACGCAGTATTTT. Its protein product is CASSSTSGRGTDTQYF.

This chain joins TRBV2 and TRBJ1-1; D unresolved. Germline assignment: CDR1 SNHLY and CDR2 FYNNEI. With 10 bases removed from V and 8 bases from J, the gap between germline ends came to 14 bases. This CDR3 is built from 11 residues. This chain's CDR3 is CATVEVLEAFF. DNA for the CDR3: TGTGCCACCGTCGAGGTTTTGGAAGCTTTCTTT.

The chain has TRBV28 and TRBJ2-7; no definite D call. The CDR3 is made up of 13 amino acids. The germline V and J ends were trimmed by 3 bases and 2 bases, with 8 bases remaining between them. CDR1 is MDHEN, CDR2 SYDVKM, per germline. CDR3 bases: TGTGCCAGCAGTTTCGGCAGAACCTACGAGCAGTACTTC. The encoded protein is CASSFGRTYEQYF.

The chain carries TRBV10-3 and TRBJ1-1; 7 positions match TRBD1. This CDR3 contains 17 residues. Trimming took 0 bases from V and 5 from J; bases not matched to a gene: 12. The germline V gene encodes CDR1 ENHRY and CDR2 SYGVKD. The CDR3 DNA sequence: TGTGCCATCAGTGAGTCGACAGGGTTGAGGAGGACAACTGAAGCTTTCTTT. It codes for CAISESTGLRRTTEAFF.

The J gene is TRBJ2-2, the V gene TRBV9, with 7 bases matching TRBD2. V shed 3 bases, J shed 3 bases, and the junction held 8 bases outside the gene matches. The CDR3 runs to 16 residues. The V gene's germline CDR1 is SGDLS and CDR2 YYNGEE. The CDR3 DNA reads TGTGCCAGCAGCGCCGGGGCTAGCGGTTACACCGGGGAGCTGTTTTTT. Translating gives CASSAGASGYTGELFF.

This chain connects TRBV2 to TRBJ2-1, with 10 bases fitting TRBD1. Germline trimming cut 6 bases from V and 7 bases from J; bases unmatched to any gene: 9. This CDR3 has 15 residues. From germline, CDR1 is SNHLY and CDR2 FYNNEI. CDR3 in amino acids: CASRGRQGARNEQFF. The DNA for the CDR3 is TGTGCCAGCAGGGGGAGACAGGGGGCTAGAAATGAGCAGTTCTTC.

The rearrangement uses TRBV19 and TRBJ2-5; maybe TRBD2 (6 bases). The germline V gene has CDR1 LNHDA and CDR2 SQIVND (reference sequence). The CDR3 length is 15 residues. V lost 5 bases to trimming and J lost 8 bases, with 21 bases between them. The CDR3: CASSARDSGIETQYF. The CDR3 DNA follows: TGTGCCAGTAGTGCCCGGGACTCAGGGATAGAAACCCAGTACTTC.

V usage is TRBV28 and J usage is TRBJ2-2, with D hard to call. CDR1 is MDHEN, CDR2 SYDVKM, per germline. This CDR3 spans 15 amino acids. The V end lost 3 bases, the J end lost 8 bases, and 16 bases lay between the germline ends. The CDR3 nucleotides are TGTGCCAGCAGTTTCCTTCTCGGAGTTATAGGGGAGCTGTTTTTT. Translation gives CASSFLLGVIGELFF.

Comments on this clone: Other nucleotide sequences from this sample produce the same CDR3. The genes are TRBV5-1 and TRBJ2-5; TRBD2 might be the D (6 bases). Deletions cut 2 bases from V and 2 bases from J, with 10 bases between. CDR3 length equals 14 residues. Germline V gene sequence: CDR1 SGHRS, CDR2 YFSETQ. The CDR3 DNA reads as TGCGCCAGCAGCTTAACCGGGACTCAAGAGACCCAGTACTTC. Translating it yields CASSLTGTQETQYF.

This clone was seen once. The gene calls are TRBV19 and TRBJ2-7; 10 bases align to TRBD2. The V segment lost 5 bases and the J segment 3 bases; nucleotides outside the gene matches: 7. CDR3 length equals 15 residues. Per the germline V gene, CDR1 is LNHDA and CDR2 is SQIVND (reference sequence). CDR3 in DNA: TGTGCCAGTAGTCGGACTAGCGGACAATACTACGAGCAGTACTTC. Translating gives CASSRTSGQYYEQYF. The entire variable domain, with the rest obtained from reference TRBV19 and TRBJ2-7, is as follows: DGGITQSPKYLFRKEGQNVTLSCEQNLNHDAMYWYRQDPGQGLRLIYYSQIVNDFQKGDIAEGYSVSREKKESFPLTVTSAQKNPTAFYLCASSRTSGQYYEQYFGPGTRLTVT.

The V call is TRBV5-5, the J call TRBJ1-2; D gene uncertain. This CDR3 region has 16 residues. CDR1 and CDR2 from the germline V gene are SGHKS and YYEKEE (reference sequence). V was clipped by 3 bases and J by 2 bases, with 17 bases between them. The CDR3 nucleotides are TGTGCCAGCAGCTCTATGCAAAGGACGGAGAACTATGGCTACACCTTC. Translation gives CASSSMQRTENYGYTF. The full variable domain, completed using reference TRBV5-5 and TRBJ1-2, is DAGVTQSPTHLIKTRGQQVTLRCSPISGHKSVSWYQQVLGQGPQFIFQYYEKEERGRGNFPDRFSARQFPNYSSELNVNALLLGDSALYLCASSSMQRTENYGYTFGSGTRLTVV.

This rearrangement joins TRBV19 to TRBJ2-3; 8 positions match TRBD1. The CDR3 loop spans 16 amino acids. Germline CDR1 is LNHDA and CDR2 is SQIVND (reference sequence). After removal of 5 bases from V and 2 bases from J, the junction contained 9 bases not matched to a gene. The chain's CDR3 is CASSSPTGAFTDTQYF. CDR3 in DNA: TGTGCCAGTAGTTCACCGACAGGGGCCTTCACAGATACGCAGTATTTT.

The gene calls are TRBV10-1 and TRBJ2-2; no firm D call. With 7 bases removed from V and 0 bases from J, the gap between germline ends came to 21 bases. From germline, CDR1 is WNHNN and CDR2 SYGVQD (reference sequence). The CDR3 is 18 residues long. CDR3 coding DNA: TGCGCCAGCACTCGCAGGCAGAAGGGAAAACCGAACACCGGGGAGCTGTTTTTT. This gives the protein CASTRRQKGKPNTGELFF.

The gene calls are TRBV5-1 and TRBJ2-5; TRBD1 agrees at 10 bases. CDR1 is SGHRS and CDR2 is YFSETQ in the germline V gene. This CDR3 comprises 13 residues. V gave up 0 bases and J gave up 9 bases; unmatched junction bases: 2. The CDR3 DNA sequence: TGCGCCAGCAGCTTGGCGGACAGGGGGTCCCAGTACTTC. Translating it yields CASSLADRGSQYF.

CDR3 DNA: TGCGCCAGCAGCTTGGGGGGGCAGTCCCATCAGCCCCAGCATTTT. It specifies CASSLGGQSHQPQHF. The chain joins TRBV5-1 to TRBJ1-5, with D possibly matching TRBD1 (6 bases). The CDR3 is made up of 15 amino acids. Trimming took 0 bases from V and 5 from J, leaving 12 bases between them. Germline values: CDR1 SGHRS, CDR2 YFSETQ.

The V call is TRBV5-1, the J call TRBJ1-1; maybe TRBD1 (5 bases). V lost 4 bases and J 7 bases, leaving 14 bases between the germline ends. The germline V gene has CDR1 SGHRS and CDR2 YFSETQ. The CDR3 is 13 amino acids. The CDR3 reads CASSPAVRGEAFF. The CDR3 nucleotides are TGCGCCAGCAGCCCCGCTGTGAGGGGTGAAGCTTTCTTT.

The chain has TRBV2 and TRBJ1-1; 7 positions match TRBD1. This CDR3 comprises 11 residues. V was clipped by 8 bases and J by 6 bases; unmatched bases: 3. CDR1 is SNHLY and CDR2 is FYNNEI in the germline V gene. CDR3 residues: CASYRGPEAFF. CDR3 DNA: TGTGCCAGCTACAGGGGTCCTGAAGCTTTCTTT.

V usage is TRBV7-9 and J usage is TRBJ2-7; D is tentatively TRBD1 or TRBD2 (5 bases each). This CDR3 has 15 amino acids. The germline CDR1 and CDR2 sequences are SEHNR and FQNEAQ (reference sequence). Trimming removed 3 bases at V and 7 bases at J, with 19 bases between. The CDR3 DNA sequence: TGTGCCAGCAGCTTCACTCCATCTGGGGACGGGGAGCAGTACTTC. This encodes CASSFTPSGDGEQYF. Based on the CDR3 plus reference TRBV7-9 and TRBJ2-7, the full variable domain is DTGVSQNPRHKITKRGQNVTFRCDPISEHNRLYWYRQTLGQGPEFLTYFQNEAQLEKSRLLSDRFSAERPKGSFSTLEIQRTEQGDSAMYLCASSFTPSGDGEQYFGPGTRLTVT.

The rearrangement joins TRBV5-1 to TRBJ2-5, with TRBD1 identical over 7 bases. This CDR3 region has 16 residues. Germline V gives CDR1 SGHRS, CDR2 YFSETQ. With V trimmed by 0 bases and J by 5 bases, 10 bases remained unmatched. The CDR3 DNA reads TGCGCCAGCAGCTTGGGGTGGGCTACAGGGGAGGAGACCCAGTACTTC. Protein: CASSLGWATGEETQYF.

This chain uses TRBV5-4 with TRBJ2-1, with 7 bases lining up with TRBD1. The CDR3 length is 15 residues. The germline V gene has CDR1 SGHNT and CDR2 YYREEE (reference sequence). Trimming cost V 7 bases and J 0 bases; bases outside gene matches: 7. CDR3 sequence: CASYSGTDSYNEQFF. Written as DNA, the CDR3 is TGTGCCAGCTACTCCGGGACAGACTCCTACAATGAGCAGTTCTTC.

This rearrangement joins TRBV5-1 to TRBJ2-5, with TRBD2 as a possible D gene (5 bases). Germline V gene lookup returns CDR1 SGHRS and CDR2 YFSETQ. Trimming pared 4 bases from V and 5 bases from J, leaving 15 bases between. The CDR3 spans 14 residues. The CDR3 spells CASSPTWTGETQYF. CDR3 coding DNA: TGCGCCAGCAGCCCGACTTGGACGGGGGAGACCCAGTACTTC. The full variable domain, in which reference TRBV5-1 and TRBJ2-5 provide the parts outside the CDR3, is KAGVTQTPRYLIKTRGQQVTLSCSPISGHRSVSWYQQTPGQGLQFLFEYFSETQRNKGNFPGRFSGRQFSNSRSEMNVSTLELGDSALYLCASSPTWTGETQYFGPGTRLLVL.

CDR3 protein: CSAQQAGGSNQPQHF. The CDR3 DNA reads TGCAGCGCCCAGCAAGCGGGCGGTAGCAATCAGCCCCAGCATTTT. The V call is TRBV29-1, the J call TRBJ1-5, with D unclear. The CDR3 is 15 amino acids. V was trimmed by 7 bases and J by 0 bases, leaving 16 bases between them. From germline, CDR1 is SQVTM and CDR2 ANQGSEA.

This clone was found once. Additional DNA sequences in this sample encode the identical CDR3. The chain combines TRBV19 with TRBJ2-1; the D is unclear. CDR3 size: 13 residues. Deletions cut 6 bases from V and 4 bases from J, with 10 bases between. In germline, CDR1 is LNHDA, CDR2 SQIVND (reference sequence). The CDR3 nucleotides read TGTGCCAGTAGGGGCAGCTCTTACAATGAGCAGTTCTTC. Translating it yields CASRGSSYNEQFF.

The gene calls are TRBV28 and TRBJ1-1; D is possibly TRBD1 (5 bases). The germline gives CDR1 MDHEN, CDR2 SYDVKM. This CDR3 has 14 amino acids. V was cut by 10 bases and J by 5 bases, with 20 bases left in between. CDR3 protein: CATHGPGGRTEAFF. Written as DNA, the CDR3 is TGTGCCACCCACGGCCCCGGGGGACGGACTGAAGCTTTCTTT.